This T cell receptor beta chain was sequenced for a study of T cells after posttransplantation cyclophosphamide. Study-wide results and caveats: TRB overlap between skin or GI tissue T cells and blood was limited. Later blood repertoires were often dominated by clones from the donor CD8+ memory compartment.

This related bone marrow graft donor gave peripheral blood on the day of marrow donation. TCRdb's copy holds only in-frame clones and misses some; the assay was immunoSEQ multiplex PCR. This sample has about 40,000 clones and no singletons, with 4.5% in the ten largest. This clone was found many times. Its antigen is still unknown. Trimming stripped 4 bases from V and 5 bases from J, with 17 bases between. Germline V CDR1 and CDR2: SGHDN, FVKESK. The CDR3 is 15 residues long. The V and J genes are TRBV14 and TRBJ1-1; possible D gene TRBD1, 6 bases. Sequenced material: PBMCs. The sequence derives from a woman in her 50s in good health and a related stem cell transplant donor. The CDR3 nucleotides are TGTGCCAGCAGCCCCCAACCTCCTCAGGGGACTGAAGCTTTCTTT. Protein sequence: CASSPQPPQGTEAFF. Drawing the rest from reference TRBV14 and TRBJ1-1, the complete variable domain is EAGVTQFPSHSVIEKGQTVTLRCDPISGHDNLYWYRRVMGKEIKFLLHFVKESKQDESGMPNNRFLAERTGGTYSTLKVQPAELEDSGVYFCASSPQPPQGTEAFFGQGTRLTVV.